A single sample is the source of the 5 T cell receptor beta chains below, sequenced in a study of metastatic and nonmetastatic thyroid tumors. TCRdb redid the clone calls on the PCR reads using MiXCR. The profile covers roughly 48,000 clones, with approximately 19% appearing a single time and 3% taken by the ten largest. All patients were treatment-naive before thyroid surgery. Material for sequencing was blood. These receptor sequences come from a female donor with papillary thyroid cancer or a benign thyroid nodule (not recorded which). Some clones in this sample may be carry-over from other donors' samples.

This clone was counted many times. The same CDR3 can be traced to other DNA sequences in this sample. The V gene is TRBV6-1, the J gene TRBJ2-5, with 7 bases aligning to TRBD2. The CDR3 has 17 amino acids. Germline assignment: CDR1 MNHNS and CDR2 SASEGT. V lost 5 bases to trimming and J lost 9 bases; unmatched junction nucleotides: 21. The CDR3 coding sequence is TGTGCCAGCAGTAAAGGCAGGGAGGGTGTCAGGAGGGTGTCCCAGTACTTC. It is translated as CASSKGREGVRRVSQYF.

This clone was counted ten times or more. The gene calls are TRBV20-1 and TRBJ2-1; D is unclear. The V and J ends lost 1 base and 0 bases respectively, with 7 bases between them. Germline V gene lookup returns CDR1 DFQATT and CDR2 SNEGSKA (reference sequence). The CDR3 has 14 amino acids. The CDR3 is CSARGLLSYNEQFF. The CDR3 bases are TGCAGTGCTAGAGGCCTACTCTCCTACAATGAGCAGTTCTTC.

The table lists this clone with many counts. The chain links TRBV28 to TRBJ1-5; D is unresolved. This CDR3 spans 15 amino acids. V was cut by 3 bases and J by 1 base, with 10 bases left in between. Germline values: CDR1 MDHEN, CDR2 SYDVKM. The CDR3 is CASSLWGGSNQPQHF. The CDR3, as DNA: TGTGCCAGCAGTTTGTGGGGTGGAAGCAATCAGCCCCAGCATTTT.

The rearrangement links TRBV20-1 to TRBJ2-7; D is perhaps TRBD1 (6 bases). Trimming removed 8 bases from V and 3 bases from J, with 17 bases in between. The CDR3 contains 13 residues. In germline, CDR1 is DFQATT, CDR2 SNEGSKA (reference sequence). CDR3 DNA sequence: TGCAGTTCAACGGGACACGGGCACTACGAGCAGTACTTC. Amino acid sequence: CSSTGHGHYEQYF.

This clone has a count of ten or more. This chain joins TRBV19 and TRBJ2-2; TRBD2 might be the D (5 bases). V was shortened by 6 bases and J by 3 bases, with 11 bases between the two germline ends. The CDR3 sequence is 14 residues long. Germline CDR1 and CDR2: LNHDA and SQIVND (reference sequence). The CDR3 is CASRPGVYTGELFF. DNA of the CDR3: TGTGCCAGTAGGCCCGGGGTCTACACCGGGGAGCTGTTTTTT.